This TCR beta chain comes out of a study of shared clonotypes between healthy human individuals. Germline V gene lookup returns CDR1 MNHNS and CDR2 SASEGT. Trimming at V came to 6 bases and at J to 3 bases, leaving 10 bases not matched to a gene. The CDR3 spans 15 residues. In the original processing: Quality scores were absent from the junction-only immunoSEQ sequences, so filtering differed. The assay was immunoSEQ multiplex PCR, and TCRdb's table has in-frame clones only and misses some. V and J calls and clone size are those listed in that table; D and trimming were worked out from the DNA. In the table there are more than 2,000,000 clones, more than 80% of which are singletons.

The receptor's source is a man between 18 and 29 years old in good health. This rearrangement joins TRBV6-1 to TRBJ2-7; TRBD1 agrees at 8 bases. Sample: naive CD4+ T cells sorted from blood. Indicated subset: CD45RA+ positively selected. CDR3 sequence (DNA): TGTGCCAGCAGGGTGGACAGGGCCCCTCTCTACGAGCAGTACTTC. This codes for CASRVDRAPLYEQYF.